Presented here are 21 T cell receptor beta chains from one specimen sequenced in a study of T cells in tumors after PD-1 blockade. Clones were sequenced by immunoSEQ multiplex PCR, and TCRdb holds only the in-frame ones, with some missing. The sample consists of 60,000 to 70,000 clones, roughly 70% of them appearing once. The sequencing used PBMCs, collected after anti-PD-1 treatment. Receptors originate from a human donor with basal cell carcinoma.

This sequence joins TRBV6-5 and TRBJ2-7, with D possibly being TRBD1 (5 bases). The CDR3 has 12 amino acids. Germline values: CDR1 MNHEY, CDR2 SVGAGI. Deletions cut 2 bases from V and 6 bases from J, with 8 bases between. The CDR3 coding sequence is TGTGCCAGCAGTTACCGGCAGGGCGAGCAGTACTTC. Translated: CASSYRQGEQYF.

The rearrangement joins TRBV21-1 to TRBJ2-7. TRBV21-1 is flagged as a pseudogene. This CDR3 contains 16 residues. The CDR3 reads CASSLPAARLYYEQYF. DNA of the CDR3: TGTGCCAGCAGCCTCCCGGCAGCCAGATTATACTACGAGCAGTACTTC.

The J gene is TRBJ1-1, the V gene TRBV2; weak D call: TRBD1 (5 bases). This CDR3 has 13 amino acids. The ends were cut back, 3 bases at V and 3 bases at J, with 8 bases in the middle. The germline CDR1 and CDR2 sequences are SNHLY and FYNNEI. CDR3 in DNA: TGTGCCAGCAGTGAGCAGGGTGACACTGAAGCTTTCTTT. It specifies CASSEQGDTEAFF.

The V gene is TRBV6-6, the J gene TRBJ2-2; 9 bases align to TRBD1. With 7 bases clipped from V and 6 bases from J, the junction kept 3 bases outside the gene matches. Germline values: CDR1 MNHNY, CDR2 SVGAGI (reference sequence). The CDR3 runs to 13 residues. As DNA, the CDR3 is TGTGCCAGCAAACAGGGGGCCCCCGGGGAGCTGTTTTTT. Its protein product is CASKQGAPGELFF.

This chain links TRBV25-1 with TRBJ2-5; D possibly corresponds to TRBD1 (6 bases). CDR1 and CDR2 from the germline V gene are MGHDK and SYGVNS. The CDR3 consists of 17 residues. V was clipped by 5 bases and J by 5 bases, with 24 bases between them. CDR3 sequence reads: CASSFSSEQGGWETQYF. CDR3 DNA sequence: TGTGCCAGCAGTTTCAGCTCCGAACAGGGCGGGTGGGAGACCCAGTACTTC. The entire variable domain, with the rest obtained from reference TRBV25-1 and TRBJ2-5, is as follows: EADIYQTPRYLVIGTGKKITLECSQTMGHDKMYWYQQDPGMELHLIHYSYGVNSTEKGDLSSESTVSRIRTEHFPLTLESARPSHTSQYLCASSFSSEQGGWETQYFGPGTRLLVL.

This chain links TRBV27 with TRBJ2-3; 10 bases are shared with TRBD1. The V segment lost 7 bases and the J segment 0 bases; nucleotides outside the gene matches: 4. Germline assignment: CDR1 MNHEY and CDR2 SMNVEV (reference sequence). There are 15 residues in the CDR3. In DNA, the CDR3 is TGTGCCAGCACAAGGACAGGGGGGAGCACAGATACGCAGTATTTT. Protein: CASTRTGGSTDTQYF.

This clone was counted only a few times. This chain joins TRBV7-2 and TRBJ1-1; D gene uncertain. V was trimmed by 3 bases and J by 0 bases, leaving 8 bases between them. This CDR3 has 14 residues. Germline CDR1 and CDR2: SGHTA and FQGNSA. In nucleotides, the CDR3 is TGTGCCAGCAGCTTTCTGACGGTGAACACTGAAGCTTTCTTT. This sequence encodes CASSFLTVNTEAFF. The full variable domain, completed using reference TRBV7-2 and TRBJ1-1, is GAGVSQSPSNKVTEKGKDVELRCDPISGHTALYWYRQSLGQGLEFLIYFQGNSAPDKSGLPSDRFSAERTGGSVSTLTIQRTQQEDSAVYLCASSFLTVNTEAFFGQGTRLTVV.

The CDR3 DNA reads as TGTGCCTGGACTCTAGCGGGGGGGCTCGTGGAGACCCAGTACTTC. It translates to CAWTLAGGLVETQYF. The chain links TRBV30 to TRBJ2-5, with 12 bases fitting TRBD2. Germline V gene lookup returns CDR1 GTSNPN and CDR2 SVGIG (reference sequence). After removal of 4 bases from V and 5 bases from J, the junction contained 8 bases not matched to a gene. The CDR3 extends over 15 amino acids. The complete variable domain, with remaining parts taken from reference TRBV30 and TRBJ2-5, reads SQTIHQWPATLVQPVGSPLSLECTVEGTSNPNLYWYRQAAGRGLQLLFYSVGIGQISSEVPQNLSASRPQDRQFILSSKKLLLSDSGFYLCAWTLAGGLVETQYFGPGTRLLVL.

In this sample, this clone turned up a few times. The chain is built from TRBV5-1 and TRBJ2-2; D remains unclear. There are 16 residues in the CDR3. V lost 0 bases to trimming and J lost 0 bases, with 9 bases between them. Germline V gives CDR1 SGHRS, CDR2 YFSETQ. The CDR3 loop is CASSLVGVSNTGELFF. CDR3 nucleotide sequence: TGCGCCAGCAGCTTGGTCGGAGTCTCGAACACCGGGGAGCTGTTTTTT.

This clone was recorded a few times. The gene calls are TRBV19 and TRBJ1-6; TRBD1 matches 8 bases. Losses at the gene ends were 5 bases for V and 11 bases for J; bases not matched to a gene: 8. CDR1 is LNHDA, CDR2 SQIVND, per germline (reference sequence). There are 14 residues in the CDR3. CDR3 sequence: CASSVDRERTPLHF. The CDR3 DNA follows: TGTGCCAGTAGTGTGGACAGGGAAAGGACACCCCTCCACTTT.

The chain carries TRBV7-2 and TRBJ2-1; perhaps TRBD1 as D (7 bases). The ends were cut back, 4 bases at V and 2 bases at J, with 12 bases in the middle. The germline gives CDR1 SGHTA, CDR2 FQGNSA. This CDR3 spans 15 amino acids. CDR3 protein: CASSYGGGAYNEQFF. As DNA, the CDR3 is TGTGCCAGCAGCTATGGAGGGGGCGCCTACAATGAGCAGTTCTTC.

The chain recombines TRBV10-3 with TRBJ1-2, with 7 bases that match TRBD1. The CDR3 is made up of 17 amino acids. Looked up from germline, CDR1 is ENHRY and CDR2 is SYGVKD. Trimming removed 3 bases from V and 3 bases from J; junction bases left unmatched: 13. The CDR3 is CAISDPRPGGSDYGYTF. CDR3 bases: TGTGCCATCAGTGACCCACGCCCAGGGGGAAGCGACTATGGCTACACCTTC.

Concerning this clone itself: Sequence at one end of the junction differs from germline and may be a read error. The chain is built from TRBV5-6 and TRBJ2-2, with a weak D call TRBD2 (5 bases). This CDR3 spans 17 amino acids. CDR1 is SGHDT, CDR2 YYEEEE, per germline. Written as DNA, the CDR3 is TGTGCCAGCAGCTTTTTGATGGCCCTGGGCTGGACCCGGGGAGCTGTTTTT. Protein: CASSFLMALGWTRGAVF. The variable domain in full, with the rest retrieved from reference TRBV5-6 and TRBJ2-2, is DAGVTQSPTHLIKTRGQQVTLRCSPKSGHDTVSWYQQALGQGPQFIFQYYEEEERQRGNFPDRFSGHQFPNYSSELNVNALLLGDSALYLCASSFLMALGWTRGAVFGEGSRLTVL.

The chain combines TRBV5-6 with TRBJ1-2, with TRBD1 identical over 8 bases. Germline trimming cut 3 bases from V and 0 bases from J; bases unmatched to any gene: 7. This CDR3 contains 16 residues. Germline assignment: CDR1 SGHDT and CDR2 YYEEEE. CDR3 sequence (DNA): TGTGCCAGCAGCTGGCGGAGGGACAGGTCTAACTATGGCTACACCTTC. Amino acid sequence: CASSWRRDRSNYGYTF.

The chain has TRBV24-1 and TRBJ1-1; tentative D call: TRBD1 (5 bases). Per the germline V gene, CDR1 is KGHDR and CDR2 is SFDVKD. The CDR3 loop spans 13 amino acids. V shed 5 bases and J shed 3 bases, with 9 bases lying between them. The CDR3: CATSVGGDTEAFF. Written as DNA, the CDR3 is TGTGCCACCAGTGTGGGGGGTGACACTGAAGCTTTCTTT.

The sample holds a few counts of this clone. The chain is built from TRBV6-1 and TRBJ2-2, with 7 nucleotides matching TRBD1. Germline assignment: CDR1 MNHNS and CDR2 SASEGT. This CDR3 comprises 18 residues. V trimming: 3 bases; J trimming: 3 bases; junction bases outside the gene matches: 13. CDR3 coding DNA: TGTGCCAGCAGTGATAAATCCCCCGGACAGGTATACACCGGGGAGCTGTTTTTT. Protein sequence: CASSDKSPGQVYTGELFF.

The V call is TRBV6-5, the J call TRBJ1-2, with 10 bases fitting TRBD1. The J segment lost 7 bases and the V segment lost 7 bases, leaving 9 bases of the junction unmatched. CDR1 and CDR2 from the germline V gene are MNHEY and SVGAGI. The CDR3 loop spans 14 amino acids. The CDR3 loop is CASIIDRGQGGYTF. The CDR3 DNA sequence: TGTGCCAGCATTATTGACAGGGGGCAGGGTGGCTACACCTTC.

This clone turned up a few times. V usage is TRBV6-6 and J usage is TRBJ2-7, with 9 nucleotides matching TRBD1. The CDR3 runs to 13 residues. V lost 6 bases and J lost 3; bases outside the gene matches: 3. Germline-derived CDR1 and CDR2 are MNHNY and SVGAGI (reference sequence). CDR3 DNA: TGTGCCAGCAGGGGGACAGGGAACTACGAGCAGTACTTC. Translation gives CASRGTGNYEQYF.

V usage is TRBV5-1 and J usage is TRBJ1-2; TRBD1 aligns across 7 bases. Germline V CDR1 and CDR2: SGHRS, YFSETQ. V was pared by 4 bases and J by 0 bases, with 6 bases of the junction left unmatched. This CDR3 is 15 amino acids long. The CDR3 spells CASSGSGQPNYGYTF. CDR3 coding DNA: TGCGCCAGCAGCGGATCGGGACAGCCTAACTATGGCTACACCTTC.

V and J are TRBV30 and TRBJ1-6, with D unresolved. V was pared by 7 bases and J by 7 bases, with 17 bases between. From germline, CDR1 is GTSNPN and CDR2 SVGIG (reference sequence). There are 14 residues in the CDR3. In DNA, the CDR3 is TGTGCCTTCCACGGAGGACGAGGAAATTCACCCCTCCACTTT. This sequence encodes CAFHGGRGNSPLHF.

This chain links TRBV12-5 with TRBJ2-3; 7 bases line up with TRBD1. This CDR3 has 13 residues. Germline lookup yields CDR1 LGHNT and CDR2 FRNRAP. Trimming took 6 bases from V and 5 from J; bases not matched to a gene: 5. CDR3 region: CASGIGGIDTQYF. The CDR3 bases are TGTGCTAGTGGGATAGGGGGCATAGATACGCAGTATTTT.